This TCR beta chain was captured in a study of follicular helper T cells after annual influenza vaccination. This CDR3 has 14 amino acids. Germline V lookup: CDR1 SGHVS, CDR2 FQNEAQ. This clone was seen a single time. Its antigen is not known. Germline is not matched at one junction end, which may reflect a read error. Generated by immunoSEQ multiplex PCR, the TCRdb table keeps only in-frame clones and is missing some. The table has 8,000 to 13,000 clones, around 78% seen once. As for time point: 2015-2016 season, 7 days after influenza vaccination. Donors with HIV/AIDS, active malignancy, immunomodulators or active illness were excluded. The study, taken as a whole, reports: Only roughly 9-23% of analyzed cells yielded productive TCRB sequences. Plasmablast frequency change correlated with clonality change in ICOS+CD38+ cTfh.

The clonotype was recovered from an adult who received the influenza vaccine. The starting material was CXCR5- memory CD4+ T cells sorted from blood, obtained 7 days after influenza vaccination. The V call is TRBV7-8, the J call TRBJ1-5; no reliable D call. This CDR3 reads CASSLAEAAQAQHF. CDR3 DNA sequence: TGTGCCAGCAGCTTAGCGGAGGCAGCTCAGGCCCAGCATTTT.